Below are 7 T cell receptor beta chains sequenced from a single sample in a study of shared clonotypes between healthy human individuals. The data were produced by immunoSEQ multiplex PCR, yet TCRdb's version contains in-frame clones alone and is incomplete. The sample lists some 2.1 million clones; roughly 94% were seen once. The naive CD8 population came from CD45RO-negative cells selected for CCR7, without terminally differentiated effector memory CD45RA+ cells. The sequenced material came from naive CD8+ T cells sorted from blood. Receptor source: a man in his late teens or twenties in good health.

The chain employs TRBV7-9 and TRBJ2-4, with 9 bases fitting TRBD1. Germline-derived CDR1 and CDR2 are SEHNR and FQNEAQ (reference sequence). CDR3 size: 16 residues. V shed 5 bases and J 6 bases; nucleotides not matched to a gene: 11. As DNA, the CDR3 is TGTGCCAGCAGCCCCCGACAGGGGGGGGGAATAAACATTCAGTACTTC. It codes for CASSPRQGGGINIQYF. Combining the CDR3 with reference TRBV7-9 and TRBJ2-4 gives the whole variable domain DTGVSQNPRHKITKRGQNVTFRCDPISEHNRLYWYRQTLGQGPEFLTYFQNEAQLEKSRLLSDRFSAERPKGSFSTLEIQRTEQGDSAMYLCASSPRQGGGINIQYFGAGTRLSVL.

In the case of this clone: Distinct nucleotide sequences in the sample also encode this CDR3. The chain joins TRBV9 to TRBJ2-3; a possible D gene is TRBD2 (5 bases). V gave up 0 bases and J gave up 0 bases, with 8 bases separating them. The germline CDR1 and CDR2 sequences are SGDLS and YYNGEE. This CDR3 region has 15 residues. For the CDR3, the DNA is TGTGCCAGCAGCGTAGAGGACTCGAGCACAGATACGCAGTATTTT. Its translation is CASSVEDSSTDTQYF.

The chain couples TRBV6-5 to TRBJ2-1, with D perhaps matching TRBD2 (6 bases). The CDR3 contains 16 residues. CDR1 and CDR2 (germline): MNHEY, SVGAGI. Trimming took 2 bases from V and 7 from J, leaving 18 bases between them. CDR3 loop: CASSYAVEGRRNEQFF. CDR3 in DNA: TGTGCCAGCAGTTACGCGGTGGAGGGAAGGCGAAATGAGCAGTTCTTC.

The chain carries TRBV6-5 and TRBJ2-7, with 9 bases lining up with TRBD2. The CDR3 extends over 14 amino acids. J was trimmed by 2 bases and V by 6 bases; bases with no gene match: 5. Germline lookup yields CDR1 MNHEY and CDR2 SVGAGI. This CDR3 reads CASRPGLAPYEQYF. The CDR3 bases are TGTGCCAGCAGACCCGGACTAGCGCCCTACGAGCAGTACTTC.

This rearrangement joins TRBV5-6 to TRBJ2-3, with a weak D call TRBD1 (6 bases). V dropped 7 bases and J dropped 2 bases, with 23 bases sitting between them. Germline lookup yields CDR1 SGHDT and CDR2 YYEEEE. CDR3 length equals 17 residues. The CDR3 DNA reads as TGTGCCAGCGAACTGGGGGCGTTCCAGGGCTACACAGATACGCAGTATTTT. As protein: CASELGAFQGYTDTQYF.

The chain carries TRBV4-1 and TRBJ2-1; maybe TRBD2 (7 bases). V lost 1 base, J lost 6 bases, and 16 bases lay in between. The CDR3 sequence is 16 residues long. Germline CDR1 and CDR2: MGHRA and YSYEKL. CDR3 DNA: TGCGCCAGCAGCCAAGGCTGGGAGGGGGGGCCCAATGAGCAGTTCTTC. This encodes CASSQGWEGGPNEQFF.

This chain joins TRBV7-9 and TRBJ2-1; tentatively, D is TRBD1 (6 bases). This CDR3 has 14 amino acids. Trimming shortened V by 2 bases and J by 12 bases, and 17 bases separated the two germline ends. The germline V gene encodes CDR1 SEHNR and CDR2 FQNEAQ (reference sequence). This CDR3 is CASSLTLDRGGQFF. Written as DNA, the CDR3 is TGTGCCAGCAGCTTAACCCTGGACAGAGGAGGGCAGTTCTTC.